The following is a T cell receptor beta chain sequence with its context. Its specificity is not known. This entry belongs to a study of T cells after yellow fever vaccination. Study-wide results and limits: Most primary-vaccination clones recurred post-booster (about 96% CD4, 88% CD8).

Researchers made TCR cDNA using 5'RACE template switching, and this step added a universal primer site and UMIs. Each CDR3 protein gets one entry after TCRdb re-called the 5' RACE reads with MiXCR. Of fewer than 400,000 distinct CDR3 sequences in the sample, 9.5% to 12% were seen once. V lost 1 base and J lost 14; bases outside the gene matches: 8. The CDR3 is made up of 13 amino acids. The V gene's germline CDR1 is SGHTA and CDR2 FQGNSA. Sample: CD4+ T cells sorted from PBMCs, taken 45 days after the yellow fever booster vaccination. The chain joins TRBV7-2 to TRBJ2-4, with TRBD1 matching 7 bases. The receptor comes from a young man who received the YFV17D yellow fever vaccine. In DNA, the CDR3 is TGTGCCAGCAGCTTAGTATCGGACAGGTTCGAGTACTTC. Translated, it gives CASSLVSDRFEYF.